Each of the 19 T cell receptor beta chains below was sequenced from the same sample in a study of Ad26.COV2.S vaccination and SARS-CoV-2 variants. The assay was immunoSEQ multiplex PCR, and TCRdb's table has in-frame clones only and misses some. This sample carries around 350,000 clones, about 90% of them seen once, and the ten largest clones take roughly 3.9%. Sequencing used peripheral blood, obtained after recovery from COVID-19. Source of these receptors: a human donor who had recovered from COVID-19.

CDR3 bases: TGTGCCAGCAGTGAACTAGCGGGGCAAGAGACCCAGTACTTC. Its protein product is CASSELAGQETQYF. The chain links TRBV25-1 to TRBJ2-5; 9 bases align to TRBD2. This CDR3 has 14 residues. Trimming removed 2 bases from V and 2 bases from J; junction bases left unmatched: 0. The V gene's germline CDR1 is MGHDK and CDR2 SYGVNS.

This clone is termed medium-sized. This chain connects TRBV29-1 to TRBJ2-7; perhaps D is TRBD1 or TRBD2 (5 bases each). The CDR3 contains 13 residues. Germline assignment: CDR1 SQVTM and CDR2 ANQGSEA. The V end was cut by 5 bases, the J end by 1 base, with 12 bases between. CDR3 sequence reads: CSVYQGRSYEQYF. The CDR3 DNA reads TGCAGCGTTTATCAGGGACGGTCCTACGAGCAGTACTTC.

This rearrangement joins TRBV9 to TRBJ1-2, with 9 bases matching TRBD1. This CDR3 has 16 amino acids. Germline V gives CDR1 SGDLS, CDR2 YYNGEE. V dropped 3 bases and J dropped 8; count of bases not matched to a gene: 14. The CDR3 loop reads CASSANFQDRGVGYTF. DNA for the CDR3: TGTGCCAGCAGCGCAAATTTTCAGGACAGGGGTGTCGGCTACACCTTC.

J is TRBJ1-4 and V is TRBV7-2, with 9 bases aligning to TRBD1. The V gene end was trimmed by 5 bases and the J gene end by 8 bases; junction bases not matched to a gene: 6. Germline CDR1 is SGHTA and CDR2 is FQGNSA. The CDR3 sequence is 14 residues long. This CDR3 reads CASSPDRGFEKLFF. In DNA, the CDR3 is TGTGCCAGCAGCCCGGACAGGGGTTTCGAAAAACTGTTTTTT.

The CDR3 loop reads CASSQGPSYEQYF. The DNA of the CDR3 is TGTGCCAGCAGCCAAGGGCCATCCTACGAGCAGTACTTC. The chain combines TRBV14 with TRBJ2-7, with unresolved D. Trimming pared 1 base from V and 1 base from J, leaving 5 bases between. Looked up from germline, CDR1 is SGHDN and CDR2 is FVKESK. The CDR3 contains 13 residues.

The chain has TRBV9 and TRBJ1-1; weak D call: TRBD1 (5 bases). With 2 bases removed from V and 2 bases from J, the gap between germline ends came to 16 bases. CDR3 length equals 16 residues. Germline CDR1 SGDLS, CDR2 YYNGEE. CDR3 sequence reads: CASSVSLRDPNTEAFF. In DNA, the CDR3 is TGTGCCAGCAGCGTCTCACTCAGGGACCCAAACACTGAAGCTTTCTTT.

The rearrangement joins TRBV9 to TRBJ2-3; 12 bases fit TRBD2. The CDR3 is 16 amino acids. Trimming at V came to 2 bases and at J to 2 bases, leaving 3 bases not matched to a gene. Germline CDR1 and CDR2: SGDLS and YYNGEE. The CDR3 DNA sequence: TGTGCCAGCAGCGTGAGGACTAGCGGGGACACAGATACGCAGTATTTT. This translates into CASSVRTSGDTDTQYF.

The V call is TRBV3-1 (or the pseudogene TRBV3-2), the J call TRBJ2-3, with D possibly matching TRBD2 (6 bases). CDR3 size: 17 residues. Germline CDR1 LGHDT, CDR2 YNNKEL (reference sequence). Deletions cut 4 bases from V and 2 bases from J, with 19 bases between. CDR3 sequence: CASSLGVPGVLTDTQYF. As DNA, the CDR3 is TGTGCCAGCAGCCTGGGCGTGCCGGGGGTTCTCACAGATACGCAGTATTTT.

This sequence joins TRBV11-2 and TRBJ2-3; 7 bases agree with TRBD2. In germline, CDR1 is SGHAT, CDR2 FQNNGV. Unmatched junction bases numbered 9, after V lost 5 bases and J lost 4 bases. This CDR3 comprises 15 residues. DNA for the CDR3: TGTGCCAGCAGCCTCGGAGGGGCGGGAGCAGATACGCAGTATTTT. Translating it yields CASSLGGAGADTQYF.

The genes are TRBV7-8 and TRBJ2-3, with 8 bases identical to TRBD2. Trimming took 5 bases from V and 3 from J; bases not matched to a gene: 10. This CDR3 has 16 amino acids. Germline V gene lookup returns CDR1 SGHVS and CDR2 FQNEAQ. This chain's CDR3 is CASSQLWRGVTDTQYF. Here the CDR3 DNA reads TGTGCCAGCAGCCAACTCTGGCGGGGGGTTACAGATACGCAGTATTTT. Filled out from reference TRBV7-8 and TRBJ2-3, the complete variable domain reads GAGVSQSPRYKVAKRGQDVALRCDPISGHVSLFWYQQALGQGPEFLTYFQNEAQLDKSGLPSDRFFAERPEGSVSTLKIQRTQQEDSAVYLCASSQLWRGVTDTQYFGPGTRLTVL.

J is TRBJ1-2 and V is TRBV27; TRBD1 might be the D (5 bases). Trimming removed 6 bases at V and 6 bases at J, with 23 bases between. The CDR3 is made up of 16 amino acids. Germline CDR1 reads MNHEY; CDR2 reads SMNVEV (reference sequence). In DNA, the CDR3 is TGTGCCAGCAGAGTCCGCATTGCCGGGACCATGGATGGCTACACCTTC. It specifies CASRVRIAGTMDGYTF.

The CDR3: CASSGGFGGLNNEQFF. DNA of the CDR3: TGTGCCAGTAGTGGAGGGTTCGGGGGTCTTAACAATGAGCAGTTCTTC. The gene calls are TRBV19 and TRBJ2-1; TRBD2 might be the D (6 bases). The CDR3 sequence is 16 residues long. Germline loops: CDR1 LNHDA, CDR2 SQIVND (reference sequence). Trimming took off 5 bases at V and 5 bases at J, with 19 bases between the two ends.

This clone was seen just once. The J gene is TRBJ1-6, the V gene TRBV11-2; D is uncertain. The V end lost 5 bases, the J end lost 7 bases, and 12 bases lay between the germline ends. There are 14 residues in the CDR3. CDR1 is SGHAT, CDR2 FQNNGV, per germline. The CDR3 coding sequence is TGTGCCAGCAGCCACTTTAGAAGGAATTCACCCCTCCACTTT. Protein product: CASSHFRRNSPLHF.

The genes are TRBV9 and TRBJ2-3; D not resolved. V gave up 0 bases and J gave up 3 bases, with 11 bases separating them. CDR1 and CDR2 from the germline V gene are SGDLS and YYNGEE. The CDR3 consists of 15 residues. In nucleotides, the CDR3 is TGTGCCAGCAGCGTAGCGGATTCTGCAACAGATACGCAGTATTTT. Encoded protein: CASSVADSATDTQYF. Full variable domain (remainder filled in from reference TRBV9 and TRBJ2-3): DSGVTQTPKHLITATGQRVTLRCSPRSGDLSVYWYQQSLDQGLQFLIQYYNGEERAKGNILERFSAQQFPDLHSELNLSSLELGDSALYFCASSVADSATDTQYFGPGTRLTVL.

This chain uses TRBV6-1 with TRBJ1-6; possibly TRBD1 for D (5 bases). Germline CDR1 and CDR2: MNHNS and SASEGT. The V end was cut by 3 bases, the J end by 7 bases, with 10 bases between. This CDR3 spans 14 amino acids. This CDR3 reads CASSDRQGNSPLHF. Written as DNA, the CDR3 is TGTGCCAGCAGTGACAGGCAGGGCAATTCACCCCTCCACTTT.

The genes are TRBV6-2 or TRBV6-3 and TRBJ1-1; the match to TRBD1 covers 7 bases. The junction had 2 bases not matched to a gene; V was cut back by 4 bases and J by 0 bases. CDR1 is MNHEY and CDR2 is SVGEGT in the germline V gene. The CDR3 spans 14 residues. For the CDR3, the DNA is TGTGCCAGCAGTTGGGACAGCTTGAACACTGAAGCTTTCTTT. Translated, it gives CASSWDSLNTEAFF.

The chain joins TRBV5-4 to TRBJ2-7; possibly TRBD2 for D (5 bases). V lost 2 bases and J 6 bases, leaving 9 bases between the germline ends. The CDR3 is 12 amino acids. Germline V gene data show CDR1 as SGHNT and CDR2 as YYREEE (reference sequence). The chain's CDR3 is CASSFSGSEQYF. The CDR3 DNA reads TGTGCCAGCAGCTTCTCGGGGTCCGAGCAGTACTTC.

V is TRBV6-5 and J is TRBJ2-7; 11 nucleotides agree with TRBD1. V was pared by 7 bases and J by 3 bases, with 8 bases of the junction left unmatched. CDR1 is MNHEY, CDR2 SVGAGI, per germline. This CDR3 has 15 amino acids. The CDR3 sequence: CASMNEGTGGYEQYF. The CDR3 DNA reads TGTGCCAGCATGAACGAAGGGACAGGGGGCTACGAGCAGTACTTC.

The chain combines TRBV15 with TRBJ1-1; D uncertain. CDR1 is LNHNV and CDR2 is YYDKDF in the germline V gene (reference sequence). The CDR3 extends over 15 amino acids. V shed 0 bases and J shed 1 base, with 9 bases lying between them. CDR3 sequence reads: CATSRDTSRNTEAFF. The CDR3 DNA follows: TGTGCCACCAGCAGAGATACGTCCAGGAACACTGAAGCTTTCTTT.